This T cell receptor (beta chain) is from a study of CD8 T cells in ankylosing spondylitis. By quantitative 5'-RACE with molecular barcodes, the TCR beta libraries were made. In TCRdb, the 5' RACE reads were re-called with MiXCR into one record per CDR3 protein. The data contain about 240,000 distinct CDR3 sequences, more than 20% of them singletons. Study-wide points: Clones tied to disease were said to be significantly enriched in matched ankylosing spondylitis synovial fluid. In synovial fluid and blood from reactive arthritis, some motif variants were previously reported.

This CDR3 spans 14 amino acids. Between the trimmed V and J ends, which lost 5 bases and 7 bases, there was a span of 17 bases. A remark on this clonotype: The antigen remains undetermined.

The receptor comes from a male donor with ankylosing spondylitis or in good health (not recorded which). The V gene is TRBV12-3 or TRBV12-4, the J gene TRBJ2-5; tentative D call: TRBD1 (5 bases). The sequenced sample was blood, either unsorted or a sorted T cell fraction (not recorded which). In DNA, the CDR3 is TGTGCCAGCAGTACCTACAGGACCATTGGGACCCAGTACTTC. This sequence encodes CASSTYRTIGTQYF.